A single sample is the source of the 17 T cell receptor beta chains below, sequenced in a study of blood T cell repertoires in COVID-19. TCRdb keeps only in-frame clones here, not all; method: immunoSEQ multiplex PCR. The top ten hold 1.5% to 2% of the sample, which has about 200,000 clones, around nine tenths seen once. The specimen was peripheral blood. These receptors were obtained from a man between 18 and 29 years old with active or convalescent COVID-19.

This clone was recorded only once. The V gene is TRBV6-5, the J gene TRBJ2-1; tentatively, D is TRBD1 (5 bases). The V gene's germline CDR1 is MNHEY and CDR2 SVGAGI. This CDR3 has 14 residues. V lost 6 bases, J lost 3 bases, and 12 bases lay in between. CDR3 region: CASSKGVSYNEQFF. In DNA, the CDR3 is TGTGCCAGCAGCAAAGGGGTTAGCTACAATGAGCAGTTCTTC.

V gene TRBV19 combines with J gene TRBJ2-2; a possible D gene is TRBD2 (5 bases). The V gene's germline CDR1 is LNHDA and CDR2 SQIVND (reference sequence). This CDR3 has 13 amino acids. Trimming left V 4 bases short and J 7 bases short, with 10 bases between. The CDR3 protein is CASSSQRNGELFF. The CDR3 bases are TGTGCCAGTAGTAGTCAGCGGAACGGGGAGCTGTTTTTT.

The CDR3: CSVDDRGGTEAFF. CDR3 nucleotides: TGCAGCGTTGATGACAGGGGTGGTACTGAAGCTTTCTTT. This chain connects TRBV29-1 to TRBJ1-1, with 8 bases lining up with TRBD1. With 3 bases clipped from V and 5 bases from J, the junction kept 5 bases outside the gene matches. Per the germline V gene, CDR1 is SQVTM and CDR2 is ANQGSEA. This CDR3 region has 13 residues.

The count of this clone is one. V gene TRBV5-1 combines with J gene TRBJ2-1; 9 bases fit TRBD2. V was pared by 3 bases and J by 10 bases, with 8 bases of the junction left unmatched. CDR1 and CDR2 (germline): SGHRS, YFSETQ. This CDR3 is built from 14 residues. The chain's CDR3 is CASSSPRAGGEQFF. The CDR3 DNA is TGCGCCAGCAGCTCGCCTCGAGCGGGAGGAGAGCAGTTCTTC.

This chain's CDR3 is CASSLGQNTEAFF. CDR3 nucleotides: TGTGCCAGCAGTTTAGGACAGAACACTGAAGCTTTCTTT. The V call is TRBV12-3 or TRBV12-4, the J call TRBJ1-1; the D is unclear. The CDR3 contains 13 residues. The V and J ends lost 1 base and 1 base respectively, with 4 bases between them.

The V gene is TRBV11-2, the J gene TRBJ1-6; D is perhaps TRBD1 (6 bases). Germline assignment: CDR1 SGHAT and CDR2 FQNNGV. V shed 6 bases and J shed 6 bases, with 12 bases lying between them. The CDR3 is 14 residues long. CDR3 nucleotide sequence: TGTGCCAGCAGGCGGGGGCCTCTTAATTCACCCCTCCACTTT. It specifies CASRRGPLNSPLHF.

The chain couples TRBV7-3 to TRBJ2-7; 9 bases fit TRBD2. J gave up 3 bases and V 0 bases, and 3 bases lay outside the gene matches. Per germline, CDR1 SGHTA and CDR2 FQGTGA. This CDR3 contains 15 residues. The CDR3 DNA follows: TGTGCCAGCAGCTTAACGGCGGGAGGGCTCTACGAGCAGTACTTC. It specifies CASSLTAGGLYEQYF.

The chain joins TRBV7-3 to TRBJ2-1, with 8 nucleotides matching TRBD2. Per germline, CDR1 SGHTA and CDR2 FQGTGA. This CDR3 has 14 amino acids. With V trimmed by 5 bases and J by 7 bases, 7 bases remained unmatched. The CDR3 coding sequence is TGTGCCAGCAGCCCCCGGGGGGGGAGTAATGAGCAGTTCTTC. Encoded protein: CASSPRGGSNEQFF.

CDR3 sequence: CASSLVGGSGAYEQYF. CDR3 DNA: TGTGCCAGCAGCTTAGTGGGTGGTAGCGGGGCCTACGAGCAGTACTTC. V is TRBV7-2 and J is TRBJ2-7; TRBD2 matches at 8 bases. Germline lookup yields CDR1 SGHTA and CDR2 FQGNSA. V was clipped by 1 base and J by 2 bases; unmatched bases: 7. The CDR3 covers 16 residues.

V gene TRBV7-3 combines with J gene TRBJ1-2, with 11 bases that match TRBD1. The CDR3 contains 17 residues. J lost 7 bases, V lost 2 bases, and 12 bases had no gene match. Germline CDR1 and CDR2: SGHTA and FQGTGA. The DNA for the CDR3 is TGTGCCAGCAGCTTATTCGGACAGGGGGCGTCCCTAGGTGGCTACACCTTC. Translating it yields CASSLFGQGASLGGYTF. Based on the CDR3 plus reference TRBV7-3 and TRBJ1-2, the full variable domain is GAGVSQTPSNKVTEKGKYVELRCDPISGHTALYWYRQSLGQGPEFLIYFQGTGAADDSGLPNDRFFAVRPEGSVSTLKIQRTERGDSAVYLCASSLFGQGASLGGYTFGSGTRLTVV.

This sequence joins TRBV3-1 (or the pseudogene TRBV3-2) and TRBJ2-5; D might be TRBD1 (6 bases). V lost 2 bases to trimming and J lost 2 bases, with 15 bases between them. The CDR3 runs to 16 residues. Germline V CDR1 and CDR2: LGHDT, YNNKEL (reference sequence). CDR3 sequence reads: CASSQTRTDIQETQYF. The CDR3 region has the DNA TGTGCCAGCAGCCAAACGAGGACAGATATTCAAGAGACCCAGTACTTC.

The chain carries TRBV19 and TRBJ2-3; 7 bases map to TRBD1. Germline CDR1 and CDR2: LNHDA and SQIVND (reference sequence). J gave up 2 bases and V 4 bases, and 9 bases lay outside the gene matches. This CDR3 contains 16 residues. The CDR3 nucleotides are TGTGCCAGTAGTAGAAACCGGGACAGCTCCACAGATACGCAGTATTTT. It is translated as CASSRNRDSSTDTQYF.

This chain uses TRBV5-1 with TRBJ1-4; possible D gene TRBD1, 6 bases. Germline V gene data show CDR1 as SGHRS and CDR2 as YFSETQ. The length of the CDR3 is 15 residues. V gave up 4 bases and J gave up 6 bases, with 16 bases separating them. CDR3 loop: CASSGSGTQDEKLFF. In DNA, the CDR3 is TGCGCCAGCAGCGGATCCGGGACACAAGATGAAAAACTGTTTTTT.

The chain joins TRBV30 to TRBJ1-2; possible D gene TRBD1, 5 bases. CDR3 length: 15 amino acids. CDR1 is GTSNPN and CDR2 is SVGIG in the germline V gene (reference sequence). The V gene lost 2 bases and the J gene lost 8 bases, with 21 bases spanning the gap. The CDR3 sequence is CAWSLHVSHGGGYTF. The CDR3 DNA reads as TGTGCCTGGAGTCTCCACGTATCCCATGGGGGGGGCTACACCTTC.

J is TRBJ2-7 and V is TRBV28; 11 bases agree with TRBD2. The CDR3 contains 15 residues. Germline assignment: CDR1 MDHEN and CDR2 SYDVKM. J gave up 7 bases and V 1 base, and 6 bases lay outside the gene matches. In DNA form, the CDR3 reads TGTGCCAGCAGTTTATCTGCTAGCGGGAGGAGGGAGCAGTACTTC. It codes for CASSLSASGRREQYF.

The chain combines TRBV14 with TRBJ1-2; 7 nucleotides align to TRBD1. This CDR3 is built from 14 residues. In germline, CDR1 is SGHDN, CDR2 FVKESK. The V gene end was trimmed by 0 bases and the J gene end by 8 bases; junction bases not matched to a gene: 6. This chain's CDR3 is CASSQDRGLGGYTF. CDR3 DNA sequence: TGTGCCAGCAGCCAAGATAGGGGGCTTGGAGGCTACACCTTC.

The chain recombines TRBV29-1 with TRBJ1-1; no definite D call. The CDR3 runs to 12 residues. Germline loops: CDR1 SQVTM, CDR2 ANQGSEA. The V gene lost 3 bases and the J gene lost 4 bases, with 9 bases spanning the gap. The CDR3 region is CSVDHVATEAFF. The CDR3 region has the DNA TGCAGCGTTGACCACGTGGCCACTGAAGCTTTCTTT.